This T cell receptor (beta chain) was recorded in a study of Tregs in tolerant kidney transplant recipients. Using immunoSEQ multiplex PCR, the repertoire was profiled, and TCRdb retains in-frame clones only, with some absent. The profile shows more than 60,000 clones, 70% to 90% of them singletons. The V and J ends lost 5 bases and 5 bases respectively, with 22 bases between them. Germline CDR1 reads PRHDT; CDR2 reads FYEKMQ (reference sequence). There are 17 residues in the CDR3. Unstimulated regulatory T cells (CD4+CD25+CD127-), CD4+CD25- non-regulatory cells, CD4 and CD8 cells were FACS-sorted from thawed PBMCs. Remarks on this clone: The antigen is undetermined.

Study-wide results and caveats: The small number of patients limits these findings pending further validation. Changing PCR primers prevented nucleotide comparison between some patients' samples.

The TCR comes from a human donor who received a combined kidney and bone marrow transplant. The sample in question was Tregs from blood, obtained before the transplant. The V gene is TRBV13, the J gene TRBJ2-1; D unclear. The CDR3 coding sequence is TGTGCCAGCAGCCCCGAAACCTTGGTCGGCGCCAACAATGAGCAGTTCTTC. This translates into CASSPETLVGANNEQFF.